This TCR beta chain was profiled in a study of T-cell reconstitution after alpha-beta-depleted transplantation in children. Study-wide results and caveats: T-cell numbers and diversity, one year after transplant, stemmed largely from T cells that were newly produced. Expanded graft clones numbering several hundred reportedly gave rise to alpha-beta T cells about two months after transplant.

With 4 bases removed from V and 0 bases from J, the gap between germline ends came to 15 bases. The germline CDR1 and CDR2 sequences are MGHRA and YSYEKL. This CDR3 spans 17 amino acids. Unique molecular identifiers tagged the TCRbeta library. TCRdb re-derived calls from the PCR reads in MiXCR, one entry per CDR3 protein. The data show approximately 32,000 distinct CDR3 sequences, with approximately 7% seen just once and 27% held by the top ten. This clonotype was observed many times. The antigen is unknown. The starting material was peripheral blood, obtained 60 days after TCRalphabeta/CD19-depleted stem cell transplant. The source of this sequence is a child less than two years old who had a stem cell transplant for acute myeloid leukemia, so the T cells may come from the graft donor. The chain carries TRBV4-1 and TRBJ2-2; weak D call: TRBD2 (6 bases). The CDR3 sequence is CASSPHPGTSNTGELFF. DNA for the CDR3: TGCGCCAGCAGCCCCCACCCCGGGACTTCGAACACCGGGGAGCTGTTTTTT.